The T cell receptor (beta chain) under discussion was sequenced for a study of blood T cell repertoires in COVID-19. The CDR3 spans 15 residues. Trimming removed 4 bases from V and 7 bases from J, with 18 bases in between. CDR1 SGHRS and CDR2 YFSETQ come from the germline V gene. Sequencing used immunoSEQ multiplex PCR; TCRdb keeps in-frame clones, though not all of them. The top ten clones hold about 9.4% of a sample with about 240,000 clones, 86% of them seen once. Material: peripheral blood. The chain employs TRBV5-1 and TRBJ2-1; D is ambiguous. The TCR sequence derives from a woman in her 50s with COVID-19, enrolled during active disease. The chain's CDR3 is CASSPGIAGTNEQFF. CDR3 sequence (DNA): TGCGCCAGCAGCCCTGGTATAGCCGGTACAAATGAGCAGTTCTTC.